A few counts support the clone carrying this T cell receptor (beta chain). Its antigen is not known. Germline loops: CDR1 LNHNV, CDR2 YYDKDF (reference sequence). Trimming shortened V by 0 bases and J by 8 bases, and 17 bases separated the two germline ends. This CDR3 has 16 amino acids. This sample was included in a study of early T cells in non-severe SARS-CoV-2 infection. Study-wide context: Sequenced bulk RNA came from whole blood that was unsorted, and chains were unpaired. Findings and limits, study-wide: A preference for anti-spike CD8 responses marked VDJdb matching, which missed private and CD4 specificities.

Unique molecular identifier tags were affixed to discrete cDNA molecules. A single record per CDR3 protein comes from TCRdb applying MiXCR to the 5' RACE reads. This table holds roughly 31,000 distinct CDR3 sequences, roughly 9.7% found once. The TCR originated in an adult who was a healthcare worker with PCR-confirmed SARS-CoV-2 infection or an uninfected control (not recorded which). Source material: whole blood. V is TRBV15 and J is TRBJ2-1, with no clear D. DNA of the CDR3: TGTGCCACCAGCAGAGAGGCTAGGTCCGCGTTATATGAGCAGTTCTTC. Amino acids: CATSREARSALYEQFF.